One and the same sample provided the 22 T cell receptor beta chains below, sequenced in a study of identical twins. Via MiXCR, TCRdb re-called the 5' RACE reads, giving one row per CDR3 protein. Of around 340,000 distinct CDR3 sequences listed, 8.5% to 10% were seen once; the top ten hold roughly 8.7%. Sequencing was done on a sample of naive T cells sorted from blood. Receptors were obtained from a woman aged 50 to 60 in good health.

This clonotype was observed at least ten times. CDR3 coding DNA: TGCAGTGCTTTCAGGGGGCAGAGGGAGACCCAGTACTTC. Encoded protein: CSAFRGQRETQYF. The chain links TRBV20-1 to TRBJ2-5; 8 nucleotides match TRBD1. The CDR3 runs 13 residues. The V gene end was trimmed by 5 bases and the J gene end by 5 bases; junction bases not matched to a gene: 7. Germline V CDR1 and CDR2: DFQATT, SNEGSKA (reference sequence).

The chain has TRBV15 and TRBJ1-2; D is unclear. Germline V gene lookup returns CDR1 LNHNV and CDR2 YYDKDF (reference sequence). V lost 0 bases and J 4 bases, leaving 9 bases between the germline ends. This CDR3 region has 14 residues. DNA of the CDR3: TGTGCCACCAGCAGAGATGGGGTGAGCTATGGCTACACCTTC. Translation: CATSRDGVSYGYTF.

The chain uses TRBV19 and TRBJ2-7; 8 bases match TRBD1. CDR1 and CDR2 from the germline V gene are LNHDA and SQIVND (reference sequence). This CDR3 spans 15 amino acids. J gave up 1 base and V 4 bases, and 6 bases lay outside the gene matches. CDR3 nucleotide sequence: TGTGCCAGTAGTACTGACAGGGGTGCTTCCTACGAGCAGTACTTC. Translation: CASSTDRGASYEQYF.

CDR3 sequence (DNA): TGTGCCAGCAGTGAAGCCCTAAGACAGGGTGGTAACGAGCAGTACTTC. Protein sequence: CASSEALRQGGNEQYF. The chain joins TRBV2 to TRBJ2-7; the match to TRBD1 covers 7 bases. Germline V lookup: CDR1 SNHLY, CDR2 FYNNEI. The V segment lost 0 bases and the J segment 5 bases; nucleotides outside the gene matches: 10. The CDR3 is 16 amino acids. The entire variable domain, with the rest obtained from reference TRBV2 and TRBJ2-7, is as follows: EPEVTQTPSHQVTQMGQEVILRCVPISNHLYFYWYRQILGQKVEFLVSFYNNEISEKSEIFDDQFSVERPDGSNFTLKIRSTKLEDSAMYFCASSEALRQGGNEQYFGPGTRLTVT.

This clonotype has a handful of counts. The chain carries TRBV7-2 and TRBJ2-5, with a tentative D call TRBD2 (6 bases). V was cut by 3 bases and J by 5 bases, with 19 bases left in between. Germline lookup yields CDR1 SGHTA and CDR2 FQGNSA. The CDR3 is 16 amino acids. CDR3 sequence reads: CASSLVLTGVGETQYF. The CDR3 DNA is TGTGCCAGCAGCTTGGTTCTAACGGGAGTAGGGGAGACCCAGTACTTC.

V usage is TRBV6-4 and J usage is TRBJ2-1; 8 positions agree with TRBD2. This CDR3 comprises 13 residues. Losses at the gene ends were 3 bases for V and 9 bases for J; bases not matched to a gene: 4. Germline V CDR1 and CDR2: MRHNA, SNTAGT. The CDR3 loop is CASSETSAGEQFF. The CDR3 DNA is TGTGCCAGCAGTGAGACTAGCGCAGGTGAGCAGTTCTTC.

This sequence joins TRBV10-3 and TRBJ2-3; D is undetermined. This CDR3 has 15 amino acids. Trimming cost V 8 bases and J 2 bases, with 17 bases left between them. Germline CDR1 and CDR2: ENHRY and SYGVKD. CDR3 region: CAIRGGFEDTDTQYF. The CDR3 nucleotides are TGTGCCATCCGAGGCGGTTTCGAGGACACAGATACGCAGTATTTT.

In this sample, this clonotype turned up a few times. The V gene is TRBV20-1, the J gene TRBJ2-4; D uncertain. Trimming removed 7 bases at V and 5 bases at J, with 15 bases between. Germline CDR1 DFQATT, CDR2 SNEGSKA (reference sequence). The CDR3 extends over 13 amino acids. The CDR3 loop is CSVGNRFENIQYF. As DNA, the CDR3 is TGCAGTGTTGGGAATCGGTTTGAAAACATTCAGTACTTC.

This clonotype was counted only a few times. V is TRBV28 and J is TRBJ2-1, with TRBD2 as a possible D gene (5 bases). This CDR3 region has 14 residues. Germline CDR1 MDHEN, CDR2 SYDVKM. The V gene lost 6 bases and the J gene lost 15 bases, with 24 bases spanning the gap. The CDR3 region has the DNA TGTGCCAGCAGCGAAACTCGGGGAGCGCCTAAAATGTTCTTC. Protein sequence: CASSETRGAPKMFF.

The table lists this clonotype with a few counts. V usage is TRBV6-6 and J usage is TRBJ2-1; the D gene is possibly TRBD2 (5 bases). Germline-derived CDR1 and CDR2 are MNHNY and SVGAGI (reference sequence). V was cut by 8 bases and J by 3 bases, with 14 bases left in between. The CDR3 is 14 amino acids. The CDR3 region has the DNA TGTGCCAGCTCACTACTAGAGTTCTACAATGAGCAGTTCTTC. Its protein product is CASSLLEFYNEQFF.

This clonotype was found many times. V and J are TRBV7-9 and TRBJ2-7, with TRBD1 matching 7 bases. This CDR3 is 13 amino acids long. V trimming: 5 bases; J trimming: 6 bases; junction bases outside the gene matches: 7. Germline V gene sequence: CDR1 SEHNR, CDR2 FQNEAQ (reference sequence). The CDR3 loop reads CASSPYRGSEQYF. The CDR3 DNA reads as TGTGCCAGCAGCCCTTACAGGGGAAGCGAGCAGTACTTC.

This clonotype appeared many times. V usage is TRBV11-2 and J usage is TRBJ2-2, with TRBD2 matching over 12 bases. Looked up from germline, CDR1 is SGHAT and CDR2 is FQNNGV. V lost 5 bases to trimming and J lost 4 bases; unmatched junction nucleotides: 11. This CDR3 has 18 amino acids. The chain's CDR3 is CASSGKTSGRRSTGELFF. Written as DNA, the CDR3 is TGTGCCAGCAGCGGAAAGACTAGCGGGAGAAGGAGCACCGGGGAGCTGTTTTTT. The variable domain in full, with the rest retrieved from reference TRBV11-2 and TRBJ2-2, is EAGVAQSPRYKIIEKRQSVAFWCNPISGHATLYWYQQILGQGPKLLIQFQNNGVVDDSQLPKDRFSAERLKGVDSTLKIQPAKLEDSAVYLCASSGKTSGRRSTGELFFGEGSRLTVL.

The chain links TRBV19 to TRBJ2-7, with 11 bases matching TRBD2. The V gene end was trimmed by 5 bases and the J gene end by 3 bases; junction bases not matched to a gene: 3. Germline V gene data show CDR1 as LNHDA and CDR2 as SQIVND (reference sequence). The CDR3 is 14 amino acids. The CDR3 is CASSGLAGGYEQYF. The CDR3 bases are TGTGCCAGTAGTGGGCTAGCGGGGGGCTACGAGCAGTACTTC.

This rearrangement joins TRBV7-8 to TRBJ1-1, with unresolved D. Germline CDR1 SGHVS, CDR2 FQNEAQ. The CDR3 consists of 13 residues. V dropped 5 bases and J dropped 5 bases, with 12 bases sitting between them. The CDR3 region is CASSPDGGTEAFF. The CDR3, as DNA: TGTGCCAGCAGCCCAGACGGCGGGACTGAAGCTTTCTTT. The full variable domain, rest sourced from reference TRBV7-8 and TRBJ1-1, is GAGVSQSPRYKVAKRGQDVALRCDPISGHVSLFWYQQALGQGPEFLTYFQNEAQLDKSGLPSDRFFAERPEGSVSTLKIQRTQQEDSAVYLCASSPDGGTEAFFGQGTRLTVV.

This clonotype was counted a few times. The chain links TRBV10-2 to TRBJ1-5; 8 positions agree with TRBD1. Germline lookup yields CDR1 WSHSY and CDR2 SAAADI. Trimming at V came to 0 bases and at J to 7 bases, leaving 5 bases not matched to a gene. The CDR3 runs to 15 residues. The CDR3 protein is CASSESGQGAQPQHF. CDR3 in DNA: TGCGCCAGCAGTGAGTCAGGGCAGGGGGCACAGCCCCAGCATTTT.

This clonotype was recorded a few times. This chain connects TRBV7-9 to TRBJ2-1, with 11 positions matching TRBD2. The ends lost 5 bases at V and 6 bases at J; junction bases unmatched: 9. The CDR3 is 16 amino acids. Germline V lookup: CDR1 SEHNR, CDR2 FQNEAQ (reference sequence). The CDR3 spells CASSLGVAGGGNEQFF. DNA for the CDR3: TGTGCCAGCAGCCTGGGAGTAGCGGGAGGGGGCAATGAGCAGTTCTTC. Supplemented by reference TRBV7-9 and TRBJ2-1, the full variable domain reads DTGVSQNPRHKITKRGQNVTFRCDPISEHNRLYWYRQTLGQGPEFLTYFQNEAQLEKSRLLSDRFSAERPKGSFSTLEIQRTEQGDSAMYLCASSLGVAGGGNEQFFGPGTRLTVL.

The genes are TRBV5-1 and TRBJ2-4, with 11 bases fitting TRBD2. CDR3 length: 14 residues. V was clipped by 1 base and J by 9 bases; unmatched bases: 3. The germline CDR1 and CDR2 sequences are SGHRS and YFSETQ. CDR3 in amino acids: CASSLTSGRTIQYF. The CDR3 DNA follows: TGCGCCAGCAGCTTGACTAGCGGGAGAACCATTCAGTACTTC.

This clonotype was counted at least ten times. The V call is TRBV7-9, the J call TRBJ2-1; 8 nucleotides agree with TRBD2. Losses at the gene ends were 1 base for V and 3 bases for J; bases not matched to a gene: 2. This CDR3 comprises 15 residues. Germline lookup yields CDR1 SEHNR and CDR2 FQNEAQ (reference sequence). CDR3 loop: CASSLVLADYNEQFF. For the CDR3, the DNA is TGTGCCAGCAGCTTAGTACTAGCGGACTACAATGAGCAGTTCTTC.

This clonotype was seen a handful of times. The chain has TRBV24-1 and TRBJ2-2; D gene unclear. This CDR3 has 13 residues. Germline V gives CDR1 KGHDR, CDR2 SFDVKD. V was pared by 10 bases and J by 1 base, with 9 bases between. CDR3 amino acids: CATKDGNTGELFF. The CDR3 bases are TGTGCCACAAAGGACGGGAACACCGGGGAGCTGTTTTTT.

This clonotype has a handful of counts. The chain recombines TRBV27 with TRBJ2-5; 9 bases are a match to TRBD2. This CDR3 has 16 amino acids. The junction had 9 bases not matched to a gene; V was cut back by 5 bases and J by 2 bases. Germline loops: CDR1 MNHEY, CDR2 SMNVEV (reference sequence). The chain's CDR3 is CASSLSGLAFQETQYF. CDR3 coding DNA: TGTGCCAGCAGTCTAAGCGGACTAGCGTTTCAAGAGACCCAGTACTTC.

This clonotype was seen only a few times. CDR3: CASSLGIIATNEKLFF. The CDR3 region has the DNA TGTGCCAGCAGCTTGGGGATAATTGCAACTAATGAAAAACTGTTTTTT. The rearrangement joins TRBV7-2 to TRBJ1-4; the D is unclear. The ends were cut back, 3 bases at V and 0 bases at J, with 11 bases in the middle. The CDR3 is 16 residues long. Germline CDR1 reads SGHTA; CDR2 reads FQGNSA.

This clonotype showed up just a few times. The V call is TRBV25-1, the J call TRBJ1-2; TRBD1 matches at 7 bases. Germline CDR1 is MGHDK and CDR2 is SYGVNS. V lost 6 bases to trimming and J lost 4 bases; unmatched junction nucleotides: 8. The CDR3 has 14 amino acids. The CDR3 bases are TGTGCCAGCAGCAGTCCGGACAGGCCCTATGGCTACACCTTC. This translates into CASSSPDRPYGYTF.